This TCR beta chain was observed in a study of TIL therapy for anti-PD-1-resistant metastatic lung cancer. Overall study results and limits: This highly selected cohort may not generalize to typical lung cancer patients.

Germline lookup yields CDR1 MNHNS and CDR2 SASEGT. CDR3 length equals 17 residues. The immunoSEQ assay was v3. Sequencing used immunoSEQ multiplex PCR; TCRdb keeps in-frame clones, though not all of them. The sample shows 9,000 to 9,500 clones, around three quarters of them seen only once. The time point denotes: pre-treatment sample, taken before nivolumab and TIL therapy. Pleural nodules or supraclavicular lymph nodes made up most of the excised metastases sampled. With regard to this clone: As yet, its antigen is unknown. A junction end diverges from the germline sequence, so it may reflect a read error.

The sequences come from tumor tissue, collected at baseline. V usage is TRBV6-1 and J usage is TRBJ1-3; D is ambiguous. This receptor was obtained from a person between 25 and 80 years old with non-small cell lung cancer. CDR3 residues: CASSEAPRGISGNTIYF. The CDR3 bases are TGTGCCAGCAGCGAAGCCCCCAGAGGGATCTCTGGAAACACCATATATTTT.